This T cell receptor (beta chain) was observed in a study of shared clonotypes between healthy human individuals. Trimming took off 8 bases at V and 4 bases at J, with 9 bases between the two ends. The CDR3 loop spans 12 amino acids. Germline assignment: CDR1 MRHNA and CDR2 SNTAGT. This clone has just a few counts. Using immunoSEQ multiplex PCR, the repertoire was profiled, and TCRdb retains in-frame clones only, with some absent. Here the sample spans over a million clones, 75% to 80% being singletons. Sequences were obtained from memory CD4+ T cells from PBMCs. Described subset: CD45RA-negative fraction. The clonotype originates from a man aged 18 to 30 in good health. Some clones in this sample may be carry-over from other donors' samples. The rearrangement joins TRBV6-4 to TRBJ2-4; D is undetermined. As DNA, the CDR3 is TGTGCCAGCCCCGGGTCAAAAAACATTCAGTACTTC. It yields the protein CASPGSKNIQYF.